The rows below give T cell receptor beta chains drawn from one sample of a study of T cell responses to AZD1222 COVID-19 vaccine. Sequencing was performed with immunoSEQ multiplex PCR; in TCRdb, only in-frame clones are kept and a portion is missing. The sample comprises roughly 120,000 clones, 80% to 90% of which are singletons, and roughly 3.8% rests with the top ten. The sample was peripheral blood, taken on day 0 of MenACWY control vaccination. Receptor source: an adult in good health. Each CDR3 is given with its conserved first and last residue. D genes are given only for firm matches. Not every row has a clone size; where given, it reads once, few, many or a size class.

abundance,j_gene,d_gene,v_gene,CDR3nt,CDR3aa
-,TRBJ1-1,-,TRBV6-5,TGTGCCAGCAGTTACGGGAGAATAATGAACACTGAAGCTTTCTTT,CASSYGRIMNTEAFF
-,TRBJ1-2,-,TRBV14,TGTGCCAGCAGCCCCGACAGAAACTATGGCTACACCTTC,CASSPDRNYGYTF
-,TRBJ1-4,-,TRBV6-5,TGTGCCAGCAGAGCCGGGCAGGGGTTGGAAAAACTGTTTTTT,CASRAGQGLEKLFF
once,TRBJ1-2,-,TRBV6-7,TGTGCCAGCAGTTGTCTTGGACAGCTCATTTTAAATGGCTACACCTTC,CASSCLGQLILNGYTF
-,TRBJ2-1,-,TRBV6-6,TGTGCCAGCAGTTTTACTTCTAGGAGTCGGGATGAGCAGTTCTTC,CASSFTSRSRDEQFF
-,TRBJ1-4,-,TRBV2,TGTGCCAGCAGTGAATGGCAGGCTGAAAAACTGTTTTTT,CASSEWQAEKLFF
once,TRBJ1-3,TRBD1,TRBV18,TGTGCCAGCTCACCCGGACAGGGCTCTGGAAACACCATATATTTT,CASSPGQGSGNTIYF
-,TRBJ1-4,-,TRBV6-6,TGTGCCAGCAGTTACGTGTCTGGGCCCCTAGGAGAAAAACTGTTTTTT,CASSYVSGPLGEKLFF
-,TRBJ1-2,TRBD1,TRBV20-1,TGCAGTGCTAGTTCTGGAGGGGACAGACGCTATGGCTACACCTTC,CSASSGGDRRYGYTF
-,TRBJ1-2,-,TRBV6-6,TGTGCCAGCAGTTACGTACGGGGCTACACCTTC,CASSYVRGYTF
once,TRBJ2-2,-,TRBV19,TGTGCCAGTAGTATCCTGGTCACCGGGGAGCTGTTTTTT,CASSILVTGELFF
few,TRBJ1-1,TRBD1,TRBV9,TGTGCCAGCAGCCCCCGACAGGGGGTGGACACTGAAGCTTTCTTT,CASSPRQGVDTEAFF
-,TRBJ2-5,-,TRBV2,TGTGCCAGCAGTGAAATGGCCAGCCGCCAAGAGACCCAGTACTTC,CASSEMASRQETQYF
-,TRBJ1-4,-,TRBV5-1,TGCGCCAGCAGCCTAGGGACCCATAATGACAAACTGTTTTTT,CASSLGTHNDKLFF
-,TRBJ1-6,-,TRBV7-3,TGTGCCAGCAGCTTAGGGGTAGGTAATTCACCCCTCCACTTT,CASSLGVGNSPLHF
-,TRBJ1-2,-,TRBV7-2,TGTGCCAGCAGCTTGGACGGGACTCTGCGTAACTATGGCTACACCTTC,CASSLDGTLRNYGYTF
-,TRBJ1-4,-,TRBV28,TGTGCCAGCAGTTTGAGACAGAATGAAAAACTGTTTTTT,CASSLRQNEKLFF
-,TRBJ1-2,TRBD1,TRBV28,TGTGCCAGCAGTTTGACAGGGCCACGGGACTATGGCTACACCTTC,CASSLTGPRDYGYTF
few,TRBJ1-4,TRBD1,TRBV9,TGTGCCAGCAGCGCCGGGACAGGGCCTGAAAAACTGTTTTTT,CASSAGTGPEKLFF
-,TRBJ1-2,TRBD1,TRBV23-1,TGCGCCAGCAGTCAAGATACAGGGGCCTATGGCTACACCTTC,CASSQDTGAYGYTF
few,TRBJ1-5,-,TRBV18,TGTGCCAGCTCCCCTGATACAGGCTATAGCAATCAGCCCCAGCATTTT,CASSPDTGYSNQPQHF
-,TRBJ2-7,-,TRBV6-2/TRBV6-3,TGTGCCAGCAGTTCCAATCAGGCGAACTACGAGCAGTACTTC,CASSSNQANYEQYF
-,TRBJ1-2,TRBD1,TRBV28,TGTGCCAGCAGGAGGACAGGGACCAACTATGGCTACACCTTC,CASRRTGTNYGYTF
once,TRBJ2-5,-,TRBV18,TGTGCCAGCTCACCCGGAGCGGGAGAGACCCAGTACTTC,CASSPGAGETQYF
-,TRBJ1-1,-,TRBV7-9,TGTGCCAGCAGCTTAGAAGGGAACACTGAAGCTTTCTTT,CASSLEGNTEAFF
-,TRBJ2-7,-,TRBV7-2,TGTGCCAGCAGCGGCAGGGGCCAGGGTTCCTACGAGCAGTACTTC,CASSGRGQGSYEQYF
-,TRBJ1-6,-,TRBV5-4,TGTGCCAGCAGCTTGGGCGGGGGGTCCTATAATTCACCCCTCCACTTT,CASSLGGGSYNSPLHF
once,TRBJ2-7,-,TRBV11-3,TGTGCCAGCAGCTTAGGACAGCCTGGGGACGAGCAGTACTTC,CASSLGQPGDEQYF
-,TRBJ2-7,TRBD1,TRBV28,TGTGCCAGCAGACGACAGGGGGGTTACGAGCAGTACTTC,CASRRQGGYEQYF
-,TRBJ1-6,TRBD1,TRBV6-5,TGTGCCAGCAGACAGGGGCGGGTGGGTTCACCCCTCCACTTT,CASRQGRVGSPLHF
-,TRBJ1-4,-,TRBV4-3,TGCGCCAGCAGCCAAGATGACGGTGAGGCTAATGAAAAACTGTTTTTT,CASSQDDGEANEKLFF
-,TRBJ1-5,-,TRBV6-1,TGTGCCAGCACTCCCTGGCATGGGGTTAATCAGCCCCAGCATTTT,CASTPWHGVNQPQHF